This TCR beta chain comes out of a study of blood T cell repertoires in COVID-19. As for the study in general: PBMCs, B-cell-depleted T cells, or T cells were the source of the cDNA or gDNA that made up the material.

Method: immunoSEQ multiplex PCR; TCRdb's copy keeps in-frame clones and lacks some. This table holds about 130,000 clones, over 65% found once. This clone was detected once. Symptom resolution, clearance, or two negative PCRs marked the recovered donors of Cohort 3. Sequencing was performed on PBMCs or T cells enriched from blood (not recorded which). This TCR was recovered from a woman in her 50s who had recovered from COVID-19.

As DNA, the CDR3 is TGTGCCATCAGTGACCAATCGGTTGGGCAGTTCTTC. This codes for CAISDQSVGQFF. The chain recombines TRBV10-3 with TRBJ2-1; D is ambiguous. The CDR3 is 12 amino acids. V was clipped by 3 bases and J by 12 bases, with 12 bases between them. CDR1 is ENHRY and CDR2 is SYGVKD in the germline V gene.